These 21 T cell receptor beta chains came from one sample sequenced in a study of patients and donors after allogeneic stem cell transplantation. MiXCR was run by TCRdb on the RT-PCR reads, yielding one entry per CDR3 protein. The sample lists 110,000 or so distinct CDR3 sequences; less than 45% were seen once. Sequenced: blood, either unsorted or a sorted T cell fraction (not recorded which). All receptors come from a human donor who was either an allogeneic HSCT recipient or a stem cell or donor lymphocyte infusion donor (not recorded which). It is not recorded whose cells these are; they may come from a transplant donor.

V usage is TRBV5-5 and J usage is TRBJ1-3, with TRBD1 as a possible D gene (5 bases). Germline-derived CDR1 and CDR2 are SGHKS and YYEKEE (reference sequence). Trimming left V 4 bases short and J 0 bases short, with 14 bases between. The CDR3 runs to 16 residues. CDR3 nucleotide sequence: TGTGCCAGCAGCGATCCGACAGCCCGCTCTGGAAACACCATATATTTT. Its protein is CASSDPTARSGNTIYF.

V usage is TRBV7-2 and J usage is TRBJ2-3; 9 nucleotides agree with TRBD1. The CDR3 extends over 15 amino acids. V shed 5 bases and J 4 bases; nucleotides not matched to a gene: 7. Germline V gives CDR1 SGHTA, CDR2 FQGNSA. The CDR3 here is CASSVTGGWADTQYF. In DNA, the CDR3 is TGTGCCAGCAGCGTCACAGGGGGCTGGGCAGATACGCAGTATTTT.

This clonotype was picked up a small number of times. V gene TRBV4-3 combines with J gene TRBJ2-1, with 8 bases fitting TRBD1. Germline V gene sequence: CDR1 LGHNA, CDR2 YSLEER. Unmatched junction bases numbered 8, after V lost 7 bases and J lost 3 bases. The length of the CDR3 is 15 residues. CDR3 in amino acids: CASTRTDRDYNEQFF. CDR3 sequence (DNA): TGCGCCAGCACCAGAACGGACAGGGACTACAATGAGCAGTTCTTC.

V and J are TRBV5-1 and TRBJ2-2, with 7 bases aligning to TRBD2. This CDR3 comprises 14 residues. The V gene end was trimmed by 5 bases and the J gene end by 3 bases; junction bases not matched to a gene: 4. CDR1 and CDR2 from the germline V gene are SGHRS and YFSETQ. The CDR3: CASSGREYTGELFF. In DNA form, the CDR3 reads TGCGCCAGCAGTGGGCGGGAGTACACCGGGGAGCTGTTTTTT.

CDR3 sequence reads: CASSFWAGPGYTF. The CDR3 bases are TGTGCCAGCAGTTTTTGGGCAGGGCCCGGCTACACCTTC. The V gene is TRBV12-3 or TRBV12-4, the J gene TRBJ1-2; D is perhaps TRBD1 (5 bases). Trimming cost V 3 bases and J 8 bases, with 13 bases left between them. The CDR3 loop spans 13 amino acids.

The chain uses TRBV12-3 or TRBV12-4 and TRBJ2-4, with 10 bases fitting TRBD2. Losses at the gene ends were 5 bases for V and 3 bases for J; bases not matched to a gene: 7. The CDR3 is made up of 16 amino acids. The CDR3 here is CASSPRLAGIKNIQYF. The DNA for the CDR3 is TGTGCCAGCAGTCCGCGACTAGCGGGCATCAAAAACATTCAGTACTTC.

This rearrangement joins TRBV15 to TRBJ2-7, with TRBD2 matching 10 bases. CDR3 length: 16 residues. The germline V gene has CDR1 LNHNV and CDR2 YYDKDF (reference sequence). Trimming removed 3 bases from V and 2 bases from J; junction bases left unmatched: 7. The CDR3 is CATSSLFSGGPYEQYF. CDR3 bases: TGTGCCACCAGCAGCCTTTTTAGCGGGGGGCCCTACGAGCAGTACTTC.

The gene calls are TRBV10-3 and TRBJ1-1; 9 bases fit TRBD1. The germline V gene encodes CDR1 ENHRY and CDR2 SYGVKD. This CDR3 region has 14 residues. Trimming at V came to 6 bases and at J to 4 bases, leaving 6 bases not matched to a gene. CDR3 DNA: TGTGCCATCAGCGGGACAGGGTCGGGCACTGAAGCTTTCTTT. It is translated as CAISGTGSGTEAFF.

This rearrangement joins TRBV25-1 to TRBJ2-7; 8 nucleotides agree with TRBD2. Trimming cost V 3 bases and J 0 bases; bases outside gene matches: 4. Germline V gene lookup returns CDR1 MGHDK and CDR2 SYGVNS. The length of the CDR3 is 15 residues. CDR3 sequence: CASSESGRGSYEQYF. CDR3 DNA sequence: TGTGCCAGCAGTGAGAGCGGGAGAGGCTCCTACGAGCAGTACTTC.

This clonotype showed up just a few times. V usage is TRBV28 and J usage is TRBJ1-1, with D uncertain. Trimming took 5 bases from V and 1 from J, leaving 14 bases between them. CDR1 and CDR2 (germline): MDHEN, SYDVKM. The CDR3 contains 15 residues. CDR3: CASSPSLGRNTEAFF. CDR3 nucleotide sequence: TGTGCCAGCAGTCCCTCGCTAGGGAGGAACACTGAAGCTTTCTTT.

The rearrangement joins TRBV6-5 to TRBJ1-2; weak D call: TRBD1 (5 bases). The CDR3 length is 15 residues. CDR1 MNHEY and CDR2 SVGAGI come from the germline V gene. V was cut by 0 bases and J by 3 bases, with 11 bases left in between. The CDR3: CASSYSRRVDYGYTF. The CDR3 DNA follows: TGTGCCAGCAGTTACTCGCGCAGGGTCGACTATGGCTACACCTTC.

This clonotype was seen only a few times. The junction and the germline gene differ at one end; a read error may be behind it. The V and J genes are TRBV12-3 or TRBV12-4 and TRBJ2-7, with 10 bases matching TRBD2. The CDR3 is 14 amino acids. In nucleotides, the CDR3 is TGTGCCAGCAGATTAGCGGGAGGATCCAACGAGCAGTACTTC. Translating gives CASRLAGGSNEQYF.

CDR3 sequence reads: CASSARGFDGYTF. As DNA, the CDR3 is TGTGCCAGCAGCGCCAGAGGGTTTGACGGCTACACCTTC. The rearrangement uses TRBV9 and TRBJ1-2; D is unresolved. The CDR3 extends over 13 amino acids. Between the trimmed V and J ends, which lost 3 bases and 8 bases, there was a span of 14 bases. Germline lookup yields CDR1 SGDLS and CDR2 YYNGEE.

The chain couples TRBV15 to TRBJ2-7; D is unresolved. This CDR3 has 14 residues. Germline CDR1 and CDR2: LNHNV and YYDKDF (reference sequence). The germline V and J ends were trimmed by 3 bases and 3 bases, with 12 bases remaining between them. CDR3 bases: TGTGCCACCAGCAGCCGCGGAGAAGGCTACGAGCAGTACTTC. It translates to CATSSRGEGYEQYF. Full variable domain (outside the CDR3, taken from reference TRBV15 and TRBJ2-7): DAMVIQNPRYQVTQFGKPVTLSCSQTLNHNVMYWYQQKSSQAPKLLFHYYDKDFNNEADTPDNFQSRRPNTSFCFLDIRSPGLGDTAMYLCATSSRGEGYEQYFGPGTRLTVT.

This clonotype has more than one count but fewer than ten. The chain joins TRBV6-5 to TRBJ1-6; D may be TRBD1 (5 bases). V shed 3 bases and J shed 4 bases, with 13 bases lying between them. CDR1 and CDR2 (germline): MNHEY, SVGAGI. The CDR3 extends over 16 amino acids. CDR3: CASSYGDGKYNSPLHF. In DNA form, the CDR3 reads TGTGCCAGCAGTTATGGGGACGGAAAGTATAATTCACCCCTCCACTTT.

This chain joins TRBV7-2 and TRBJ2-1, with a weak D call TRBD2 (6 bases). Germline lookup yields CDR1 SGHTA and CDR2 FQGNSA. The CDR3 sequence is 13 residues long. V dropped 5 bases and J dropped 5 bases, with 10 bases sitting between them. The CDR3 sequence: CASSQKRDNEQFF. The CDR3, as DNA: TGTGCCAGCAGCCAAAAGCGGGACAATGAGCAGTTCTTC. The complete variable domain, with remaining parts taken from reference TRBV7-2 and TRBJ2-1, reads GAGVSQSPSNKVTEKGKDVELRCDPISGHTALYWYRQSLGQGLEFLIYFQGNSAPDKSGLPSDRFSAERTGGSVSTLTIQRTQQEDSAVYLCASSQKRDNEQFFGPGTRLTVL.

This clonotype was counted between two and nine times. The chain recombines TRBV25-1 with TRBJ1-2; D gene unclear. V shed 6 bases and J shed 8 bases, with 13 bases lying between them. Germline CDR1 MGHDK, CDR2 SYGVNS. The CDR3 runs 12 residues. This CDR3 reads CASREGNKGYTF. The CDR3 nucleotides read TGTGCCAGCAGGGAAGGCAACAAGGGCTACACCTTC.

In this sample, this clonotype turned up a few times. CDR3: CASSYSLTGAEPQHF. CDR3 in DNA: TGTGCCAGCAGTTACTCCCTGACAGGGGCAGAGCCCCAGCATTTT. This rearrangement joins TRBV6-5 to TRBJ1-5; 8 bases agree with TRBD1. V was clipped by 0 bases and J by 8 bases; unmatched bases: 6. This CDR3 is built from 15 residues. Per the germline V gene, CDR1 is MNHEY and CDR2 is SVGAGI.

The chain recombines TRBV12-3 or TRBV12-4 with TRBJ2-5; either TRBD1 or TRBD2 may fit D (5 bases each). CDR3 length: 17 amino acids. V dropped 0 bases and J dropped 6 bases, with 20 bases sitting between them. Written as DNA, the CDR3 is TGTGCCAGCAGTTTAGCGCCGGTAGTAGGGACCGGACAGACCCAGTACTTC. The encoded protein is CASSLAPVVGTGQTQYF.

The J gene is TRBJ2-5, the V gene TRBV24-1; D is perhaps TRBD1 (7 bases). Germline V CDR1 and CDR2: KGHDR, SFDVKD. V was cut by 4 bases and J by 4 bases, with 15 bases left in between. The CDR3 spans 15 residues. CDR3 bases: TGTGCCACCAGTGACCCTAGACAGGGAGGAGAGACCCAGTACTTC. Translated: CATSDPRQGGETQYF.

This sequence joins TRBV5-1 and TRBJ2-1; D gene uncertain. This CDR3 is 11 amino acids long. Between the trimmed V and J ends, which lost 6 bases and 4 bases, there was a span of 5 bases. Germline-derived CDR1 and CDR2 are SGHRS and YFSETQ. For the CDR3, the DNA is TGCGCCAGCATGCAGTACAATGAGCAGTTCTTC. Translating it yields CASMQYNEQFF.